These 24 T cell receptor beta chains were all obtained from the same sample, sequenced in a study of cytomegalovirus exposure and HLA in healthy donors. PCR primers comprised 60 Vbeta and 13 Jbeta primers. The method was immunoSEQ multiplex PCR; TCRdb's version includes in-frame clones alone and lacks a portion of them. Of approximately 160,000 clones listed, 68% are singletons. Sequencing was performed on PBMCs. These receptors were collected from a man aged 50-60 years in good health and CMV-seronegative.

This chain joins TRBV5-6 and TRBJ2-5, with a tentative D call TRBD1 (6 bases). Looked up from germline, CDR1 is SGHDT and CDR2 is YYEEEE. The V gene lost 4 bases and the J gene lost 5 bases, with 15 bases spanning the gap. The length of the CDR3 is 14 residues. The CDR3 is CASSKQGIGETQYF. CDR3 coding DNA: TGTGCCAGCAGCAAACAGGGAATAGGGGAGACCCAGTACTTC.

J is TRBJ2-3 and V is TRBV25-1, with 13 bases aligning to TRBD2. This CDR3 region has 16 residues. Germline V gene lookup returns CDR1 MGHDK and CDR2 SYGVNS. V trimming: 6 bases; J trimming: 4 bases; junction bases outside the gene matches: 7. The CDR3 DNA reads as TGTGCCAGCAGCGACACTAGCGGGGGGGGCCCAGATACGCAGTATTTT. Protein sequence: CASSDTSGGGPDTQYF.

This clone was seen a few times. The chain couples TRBV5-1 to TRBJ1-1; tentative D call: TRBD1 (6 bases). Germline values: CDR1 SGHRS, CDR2 YFSETQ. The V end lost 7 bases, the J end lost 0 bases, and 13 bases lay between the germline ends. The CDR3 is 14 amino acids. CDR3 in DNA: TGCGCCAGCGGTCGACAGGATTTGAACACTGAAGCTTTCTTT. Translated: CASGRQDLNTEAFF.

V usage is TRBV2 and J usage is TRBJ2-7; no firm D call. CDR1 is SNHLY, CDR2 FYNNEI, per germline. Between the trimmed V and J ends, which lost 0 bases and 5 bases, there was a span of 8 bases. The CDR3 is 13 residues long. The CDR3 reads CASSEARVNEQYF. The CDR3 DNA reads as TGTGCCAGCAGTGAAGCAAGAGTAAACGAGCAGTACTTC.

The chain is built from TRBV9 and TRBJ2-2; 8 bases line up with TRBD2. Germline CDR1 SGDLS, CDR2 YYNGEE. The J segment lost 1 base and the V segment lost 4 bases, leaving 6 bases of the junction unmatched. The CDR3 covers 16 residues. CDR3: CASSLREGKNTGELFF. As DNA, the CDR3 is TGTGCCAGCAGCCTCCGGGAGGGAAAGAACACCGGGGAGCTGTTTTTT.

This chain uses TRBV5-1 with TRBJ2-7; 8 nucleotides agree with TRBD1. V lost 4 bases, J lost 6 bases, and 9 bases stayed unmatched. The germline CDR1 and CDR2 sequences are SGHRS and YFSETQ. This CDR3 is built from 14 residues. In nucleotides, the CDR3 is TGCGCCAGCAGCGATAGGACAGGGTCTTTCGAGCAGTACTTC. Amino acids: CASSDRTGSFEQYF.

This clone was observed a handful of times. J is TRBJ2-3 and V is TRBV4-1, with 14 bases lining up with TRBD2. The J segment lost 9 bases and the V segment lost 3 bases, leaving 8 bases of the junction unmatched. This CDR3 has 16 residues. CDR1 and CDR2 (germline): MGHRA, YSYEKL. The CDR3 DNA is TGCGCCAGCAGCCACCGGGGGACTAGCGGGGGCCGAACGCAGTATTTT. It codes for CASSHRGTSGGRTQYF.

This clone has a handful of counts. In DNA form, the CDR3 reads TGCAGCGTTGTAGCGGGGGGGTACGGGGATACGCAGTATTTT. This sequence encodes CSVVAGGYGDTQYF. V gene TRBV29-1 combines with J gene TRBJ2-3, with 11 bases lining up with TRBD2. The CDR3 extends over 14 amino acids. J was trimmed by 6 bases and V by 4 bases; bases with no gene match: 6. The V gene's germline CDR1 is SQVTM and CDR2 ANQGSEA.

Within the sample, this clone is medium-sized. The rearrangement uses TRBV7-2 and TRBJ1-5, with a possible D match to TRBD1 (5 bases). The V and J ends lost 1 base and 0 bases respectively, with 7 bases between them. CDR1 and CDR2 (germline): SGHTA, FQGNSA. The CDR3 length is 15 residues. The CDR3 nucleotides are TGTGCCAGCAGCTTAGGGACACTTAGCAATCAGCCCCAGCATTTT. Encoded protein: CASSLGTLSNQPQHF.

The sample holds one count of this clone. V and J are TRBV7-3 and TRBJ1-1; the D gene is possibly TRBD1 (6 bases). Germline loops: CDR1 SGHTA, CDR2 FQGTGA. This CDR3 is 14 amino acids long. V lost 5 bases, J lost 4 bases, and 14 bases lay in between. The CDR3, as DNA: TGTGCCAGCAGCGCCCTACAGGGATCCACTGAAGCTTTCTTT. Encoded protein: CASSALQGSTEAFF. The whole variable domain, filled in from reference TRBV7-3 and TRBJ1-1, reads GAGVSQTPSNKVTEKGKYVELRCDPISGHTALYWYRQSLGQGPEFLIYFQGTGAADDSGLPNDRFFAVRPEGSVSTLKIQRTERGDSAVYLCASSALQGSTEAFFGQGTRLTVV.

V and J are TRBV5-1 and TRBJ2-3; D gene unclear. The germline gives CDR1 SGHRS, CDR2 YFSETQ. The CDR3 sequence is 15 residues long. The V and J ends lost 2 bases and 2 bases respectively, with 12 bases between them. CDR3 sequence (DNA): TGCGCCAGCAGCTTTGGGCGACCTTCCACAGATACGCAGTATTTT. It codes for CASSFGRPSTDTQYF.

The chain recombines TRBV5-1 with TRBJ2-7, with unresolved D. Deletions cut 4 bases from V and 0 bases from J, with 11 bases between. The CDR3 has 14 residues. Germline CDR1 reads SGHRS; CDR2 reads YFSETQ. The CDR3 region is CASSAALSSYEQYF. The CDR3 region has the DNA TGCGCCAGCAGCGCTGCCCTAAGCTCCTACGAGCAGTACTTC.

The J gene is TRBJ2-1, the V gene TRBV7-6; 8 bases match TRBD1. Germline-derived CDR1 and CDR2 are SGHVS and FNYEAQ. Trimming took 4 bases from V and 9 from J; bases not matched to a gene: 11. This CDR3 is 15 amino acids long. CDR3 in amino acids: CASSSQYRGVVEQFF. The CDR3 bases are TGTGCCAGCAGCTCTCAGTACAGGGGGGTGGTTGAGCAGTTCTTC.

This clone showed up just a few times. The V call is TRBV10-1, the J call TRBJ1-4, with D unclear. This CDR3 has 15 amino acids. The germline V gene has CDR1 WNHNN and CDR2 SYGVQD (reference sequence). Between the trimmed V and J ends, which lost 0 bases and 8 bases, there was a span of 13 bases. Here the CDR3 DNA reads TGCGCCAGCAGTGAGTCGAGGAGTTCCAAAGAAAAACTGTTTTTT. Its protein product is CASSESRSSKEKLFF.

CDR3 sequence (DNA): TGTGCCAGCAGCGTAGGGTCAGGGTATCCCGAGCAGTACTTC. Residues: CASSVGSGYPEQYF. The J gene is TRBJ2-7, the V gene TRBV9, with D maybe TRBD1 (5 bases). This CDR3 is built from 14 residues. With 0 bases removed from V and 6 bases from J, the gap between germline ends came to 13 bases. Germline lookup yields CDR1 SGDLS and CDR2 YYNGEE.

The gene calls are TRBV4-2 and TRBJ2-3, with D perhaps matching TRBD1 (6 bases). V shed 0 bases and J shed 3 bases, with 16 bases lying between them. The length of the CDR3 is 17 residues. Germline V lookup: CDR1 LGHNA, CDR2 YNFKEQ. Here the CDR3 reads CASSQDPTGRVTDTQYF. In DNA, the CDR3 is TGTGCCAGCAGCCAAGACCCCACAGGGAGAGTAACAGATACGCAGTATTTT.

This clone was detected a few times. The V gene is TRBV11-3, the J gene TRBJ1-1; D is possibly TRBD1 (6 bases). The CDR3 sequence is 16 residues long. The germline CDR1 and CDR2 sequences are SGHNT and YENEEA. Trimming left V 3 bases short and J 0 bases short, with 14 bases between. The CDR3 sequence is CASSLGAGTMNTEAFF. In nucleotides, the CDR3 is TGTGCCAGCAGCTTGGGGGCCGGGACAATGAACACTGAAGCTTTCTTT.

The genes are TRBV25-1 and TRBJ2-3; 12 bases are a match to TRBD2. Per the germline V gene, CDR1 is MGHDK and CDR2 is SYGVNS. V dropped 6 bases and J dropped 4; count of bases not matched to a gene: 5. The CDR3 covers 15 residues. The CDR3 sequence is CASSPSGGAPDTQYF. The CDR3 DNA is TGTGCCAGCAGCCCTAGCGGGGGGGCCCCAGATACGCAGTATTTT.

This clone has a handful of counts. The V and J genes are TRBV7-2 and TRBJ2-7; maybe TRBD2 (6 bases). Trimming took 2 bases from V and 2 from J, leaving 10 bases between them. The germline CDR1 and CDR2 sequences are SGHTA and FQGNSA. The CDR3 consists of 14 residues. CDR3 sequence reads: CASSLWTTTYEQYF. In DNA form, the CDR3 reads TGTGCCAGCAGCTTATGGACTACTACCTACGAGCAGTACTTC.

This clone has a handful of counts. This chain joins TRBV2 and TRBJ1-6, with 12 bases identical to TRBD1. Germline V gene sequence: CDR1 SNHLY, CDR2 FYNNEI. CDR3 length equals 16 residues. The trim removed 11 bases at V and 5 bases at J, leaving 10 bases unmatched. CDR3: CAVGTGGVVDNSPLHF. The CDR3 coding sequence is TGTGCCGTTGGGACAGGGGGCGTTGTGGATAATTCACCCCTCCACTTT. The variable domain in full, completed from reference TRBV2 and TRBJ1-6, reads EPEVTQTPSHQVTQMGQEVILRCVPISNHLYFYWYRQILGQKVEFLVSFYNNEISEKSEIFDDQFSVERPDGSNFTLKIRSTKLEDSAMYFCAVGTGGVVDNSPLHFGNGTRLTVT.

This rearrangement joins TRBV7-8 to TRBJ2-1; D is uncertain. The CDR3 spans 13 residues. The ends were cut back, 1 base at V and 6 bases at J, with 7 bases in the middle. Germline CDR1 and CDR2: SGHVS and FQNEAQ. CDR3 sequence reads: CASSLGAPNEQFF. The CDR3 coding sequence is TGTGCCAGCAGCTTAGGGGCTCCCAATGAGCAGTTCTTC.

This rearrangement joins TRBV7-2 to TRBJ1-1, with D possibly matching TRBD1 (5 bases). There are 15 residues in the CDR3. Between the trimmed V and J ends, which lost 3 bases and 0 bases, there was a span of 11 bases. The V gene's germline CDR1 is SGHTA and CDR2 FQGNSA. In nucleotides, the CDR3 is TGTGCCAGCAGCTTTCTGACAGCGATGAACACTGAAGCTTTCTTT. Its translation: CASSFLTAMNTEAFF.

The chain carries TRBV6-1 and TRBJ2-1; D not certain. CDR1 and CDR2 (germline): MNHNS, SASEGT. V dropped 10 bases and J dropped 0 bases, with 7 bases sitting between them. The CDR3 runs to 12 residues. The CDR3 spells CATVSSYNEQFF. Here the CDR3 DNA reads TGTGCCACCGTGAGCTCCTACAATGAGCAGTTCTTC.

The chain recombines TRBV28 with TRBJ2-7, with 8 bases matching TRBD1. Looked up from germline, CDR1 is MDHEN and CDR2 is SYDVKM. The V gene end was trimmed by 3 bases and the J gene end by 3 bases; junction bases not matched to a gene: 4. CDR3 length: 14 residues. The CDR3: CASSFPDRGYEQYF. CDR3 in DNA: TGTGCCAGCAGTTTTCCAGACAGGGGCTACGAGCAGTACTTC.